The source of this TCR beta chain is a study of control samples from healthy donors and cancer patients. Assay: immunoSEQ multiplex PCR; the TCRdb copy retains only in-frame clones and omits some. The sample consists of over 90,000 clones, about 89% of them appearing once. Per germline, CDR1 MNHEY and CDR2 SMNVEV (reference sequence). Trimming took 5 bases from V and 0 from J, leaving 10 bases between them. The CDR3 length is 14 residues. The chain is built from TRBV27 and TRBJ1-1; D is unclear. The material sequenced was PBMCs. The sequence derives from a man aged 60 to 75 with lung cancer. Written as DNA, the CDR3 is TGTGCCAGCAGTCCATCCCTCTTGAACACTGAAGCTTTCTTT. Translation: CASSPSLLNTEAFF.